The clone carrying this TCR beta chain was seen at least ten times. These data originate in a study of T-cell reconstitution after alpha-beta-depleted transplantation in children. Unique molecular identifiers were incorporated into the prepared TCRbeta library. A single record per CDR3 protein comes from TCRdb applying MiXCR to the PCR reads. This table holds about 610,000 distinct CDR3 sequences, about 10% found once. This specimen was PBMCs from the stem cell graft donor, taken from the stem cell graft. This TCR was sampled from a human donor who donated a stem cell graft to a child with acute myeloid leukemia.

CDR3 sequence: CSAQTAGSGDTQYF. The CDR3 DNA follows: TGCAGTGCTCAGACGGCGGGATCTGGAGATACGCAGTATTTT. The V gene is TRBV20-1, the J gene TRBJ2-3, with D possibly TRBD2 on 6 matching bases. V was clipped by 5 bases and J by 5 bases, with 17 bases between them. Germline V lookup: CDR1 DFQATT, CDR2 SNEGSKA (reference sequence). CDR3 length: 14 amino acids.